This T cell receptor (beta chain) was identified during a study of cytomegalovirus exposure and HLA in healthy donors. The wider study: One earlier analysis, a look at some 180 million T cells, found more than 100 million unique TCR beta sequences. Study outcomes and limitations: Across all donors, roughly uniform sequencing depth was an assumption of the presence/absence analyses. Analysis was performed later, and it showed HLA-associated TCR beta chains to be more clonally expanded than equally common others.

Although they were nominally healthy when sampled, donors likely had unrecorded immune exposures. On this clone itself: Its cognate antigen is unknown.

Both 60 Vbeta primers and 13 Jbeta primers went into the PCR. This table comes from immunoSEQ multiplex PCR, and its TCRdb copy is limited to in-frame clones, with some not included. The sample consists of approximately 170,000 clones, roughly 84% of them appearing once. The CDR3 totals 16 residues. Germline lookup yields CDR1 MGHRA and CDR2 YSYEKL. The ends were cut back, 1 base at V and 5 bases at J, with 18 bases in the middle. The chain uses TRBV4-1 and TRBJ2-7; D may be TRBD1 (5 bases). This TCR derives from a boy between 2 and 10 years old in good health and CMV-seronegative. The sample taken for sequencing was PBMCs. CDR3 protein: CASSQVYRNPYHEQYV. CDR3 nucleotide sequence: TGCGCCAGCAGCCAAGTCTACAGGAACCCCTACCACGAGCAGTACGTC.